This T cell receptor (beta chain) came from a study of blood T cell repertoires in COVID-19. Study at large: T cells, B-cell-depleted T cells, or PBMCs supplied cDNA or gDNA.

In the original workflow: Amplifying reference gene primers gave estimates of nucleated cell counts. Produced via immunoSEQ multiplex PCR; TCRdb's table is partial and in-frame only. V and J calls and clone size come straight from that table; D and trimming were deduced from the DNA. The sample carries over 130,000 clones, about 91% recorded once. This clone has a single count. Sequenced material: peripheral blood. The receptor was isolated from a human donor in a cohort sampled during active COVID-19.

The CDR3 loop reads CASSFFTGIKSGITYEQYF. DNA of the CDR3: TGTGCCAGCAGCTTTTTTACAGGGATCAAATCGGGCATTACCTACGAGCAGTACTTC. This rearrangement joins TRBV11-2 to TRBJ2-7; D is perhaps TRBD1 (6 bases). In germline, CDR1 is SGHAT, CDR2 FQNNGV. The CDR3 spans 19 residues. V was trimmed by 3 bases and J by 2 bases, leaving 26 bases between them.